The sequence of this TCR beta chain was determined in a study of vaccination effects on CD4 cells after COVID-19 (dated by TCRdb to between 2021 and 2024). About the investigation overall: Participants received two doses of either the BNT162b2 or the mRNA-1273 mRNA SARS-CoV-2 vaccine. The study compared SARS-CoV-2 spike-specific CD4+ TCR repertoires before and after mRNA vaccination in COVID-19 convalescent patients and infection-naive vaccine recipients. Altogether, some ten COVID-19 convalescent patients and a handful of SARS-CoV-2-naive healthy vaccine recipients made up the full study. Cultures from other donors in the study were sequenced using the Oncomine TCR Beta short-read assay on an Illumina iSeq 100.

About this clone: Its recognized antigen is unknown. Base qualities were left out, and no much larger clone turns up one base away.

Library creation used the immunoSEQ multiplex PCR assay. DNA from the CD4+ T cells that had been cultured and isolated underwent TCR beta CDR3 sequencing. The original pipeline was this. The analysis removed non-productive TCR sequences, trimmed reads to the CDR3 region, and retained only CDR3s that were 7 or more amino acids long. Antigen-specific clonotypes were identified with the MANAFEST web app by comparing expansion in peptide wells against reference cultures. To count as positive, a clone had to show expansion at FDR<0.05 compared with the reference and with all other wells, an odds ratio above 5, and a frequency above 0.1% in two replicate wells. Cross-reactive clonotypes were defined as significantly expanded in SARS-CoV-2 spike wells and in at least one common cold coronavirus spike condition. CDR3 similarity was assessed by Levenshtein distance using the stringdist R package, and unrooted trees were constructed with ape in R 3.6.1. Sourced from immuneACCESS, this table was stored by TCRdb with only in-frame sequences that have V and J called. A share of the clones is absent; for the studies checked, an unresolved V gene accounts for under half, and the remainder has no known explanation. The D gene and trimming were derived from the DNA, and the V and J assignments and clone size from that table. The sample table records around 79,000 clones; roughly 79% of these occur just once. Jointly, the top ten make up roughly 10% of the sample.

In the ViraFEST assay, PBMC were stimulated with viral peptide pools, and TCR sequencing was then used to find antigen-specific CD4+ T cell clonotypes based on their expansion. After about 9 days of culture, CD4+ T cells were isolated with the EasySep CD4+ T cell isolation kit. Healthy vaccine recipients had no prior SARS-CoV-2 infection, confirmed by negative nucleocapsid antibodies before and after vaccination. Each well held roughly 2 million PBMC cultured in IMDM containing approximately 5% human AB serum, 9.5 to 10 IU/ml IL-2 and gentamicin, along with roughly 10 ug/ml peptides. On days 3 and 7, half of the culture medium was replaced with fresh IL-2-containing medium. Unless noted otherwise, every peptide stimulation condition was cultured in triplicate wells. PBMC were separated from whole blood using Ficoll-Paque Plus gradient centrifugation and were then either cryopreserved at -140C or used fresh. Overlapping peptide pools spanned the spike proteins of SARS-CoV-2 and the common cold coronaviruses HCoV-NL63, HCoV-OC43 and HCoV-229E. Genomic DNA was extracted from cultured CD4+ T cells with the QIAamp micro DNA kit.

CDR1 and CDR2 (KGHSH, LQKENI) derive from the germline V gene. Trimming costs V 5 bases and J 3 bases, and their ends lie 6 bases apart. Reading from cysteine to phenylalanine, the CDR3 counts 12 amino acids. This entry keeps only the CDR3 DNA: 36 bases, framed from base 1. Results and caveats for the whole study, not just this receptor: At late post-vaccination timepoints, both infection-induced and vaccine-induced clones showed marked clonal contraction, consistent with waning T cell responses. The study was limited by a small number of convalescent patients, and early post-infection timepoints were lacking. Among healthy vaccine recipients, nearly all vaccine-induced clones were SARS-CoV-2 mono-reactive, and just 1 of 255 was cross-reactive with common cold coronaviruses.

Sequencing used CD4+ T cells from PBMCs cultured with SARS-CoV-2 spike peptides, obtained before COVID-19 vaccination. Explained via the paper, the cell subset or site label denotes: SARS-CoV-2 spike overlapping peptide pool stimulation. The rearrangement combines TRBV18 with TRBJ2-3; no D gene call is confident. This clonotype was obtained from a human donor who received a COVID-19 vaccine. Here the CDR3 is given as CASSSQTDTQYF. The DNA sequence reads TGTGCCAGCTCATCCCAGACAGATACGCAGTATTTT.